This T cell receptor beta chain comes out of a study of blood T cells in healthy people across ages. Study-level background: There was about one barcoded beta molecule captured by template switching per two T cells.

Using a J-beta primer mix together with a sample-barcoded 5' primer, a second PCR was run for roughly 7 to 12 cycles. TCRdb ran MiXCR on the 5' RACE reads and lists one entry per CDR3 protein. The profile shows about 1.5 million distinct CDR3 sequences, under 55% of them singletons. Study-wide results and limits: Changes seen in expanded clonotypes were possibly confounded by donor CMV status left unknown. Higher diversity, along with more naive CD4+ cells, distinguished long-lived donors from aged donors.

CDR1 SEHNR and CDR2 FQNEAQ come from the germline V gene (reference sequence). Trimming took off 6 bases at V and 3 bases at J, with 14 bases between the two ends. The CDR3 is 14 amino acids. Roughly 10 milliliters was the volume of peripheral blood drawn from each donor. Only one count was recorded for this clonotype. Its antigen is not known. V and J are TRBV7-9 and TRBJ2-5; D possibly matches TRBD1 or TRBD2 (5 bases each). Source material: blood. This TCR came from a woman aged 18 to 35 in good health. The DNA for the CDR3 is TGTGCCAGCAGGGAATTTGAGGGGAAAGAGACCCAGTACTTC. Translation gives CASREFEGKETQYF.